The following is a TCR beta chain sequence with its context. Antigen unknown. V was pared by 8 bases and J by 9 bases, with 5 bases of the junction left unmatched. Per germline, CDR1 DFQATT and CDR2 SNEGSKA (reference sequence). This CDR3 spans 11 amino acids. The sample comes from a study of prognosis after radiotherapy for stage I lung cancer. Study-level information: Squamous cell carcinoma tumors occurred in several patients, adenocarcinoma in under 15. Radiotherapy: SBRT, 3 to 5 fractions, biologically effective dose at least 100 Gy. General study points: Among expanded TCR clones, tumor specificity was not determined.

Genomic DNA was the source, and TCR beta CDR3 was amplified from it by two-round multiplex PCR. First-round PCR, the initial amplification, used primers specific to each TRBV and TRBJ gene. TCRdb passed the multiplex PCR reads through MiXCR, listing each CDR3 protein once. The table lists roughly 13,000 distinct CDR3 sequences, 55% to 60% of them singletons. The V and J genes are TRBV20-1 and TRBJ2-1, with 9 bases that match TRBD1. The sequence came from a donor aged 50 or older with non-small cell lung cancer. Sequenced material: PBMCs, taken before or after stereotactic body radiation therapy (not recorded which). CDR3 sequence reads: CSSGTGFEQFF. CDR3 coding DNA: TGCAGTTCTGGGACAGGGTTTGAGCAGTTCTTC.